The 30 T cell receptor beta chains below were found in one sample sequenced in a study of identifying expanded T cells in peripheral blood. Here immunoSEQ multiplex PCR was the method, and the copy in TCRdb shows in-frame clones only, minus some. The sample lists over 65,000 clones, about 90% occurring once. The sequenced sample consisted of blood. The receptors originated from a person aged 18-70 years in good health.

The chain's CDR3 is CASSLVGQGNEQFF. Here the CDR3 DNA reads TGTGCCAGCAGCTTAGTTGGGCAGGGGAATGAGCAGTTCTTC. The V and J genes are TRBV13 and TRBJ2-1, with D tentatively TRBD1 (6 bases). V dropped 1 base and J dropped 7 bases, with 11 bases sitting between them. The CDR3 sequence is 14 residues long. The V gene's germline CDR1 is PRHDT and CDR2 FYEKMQ (reference sequence).

V and J are TRBV12-5 and TRBJ1-2, with a possible D match to TRBD1 (6 bases). Germline CDR1 and CDR2: LGHNT and FRNRAP. CDR3 length equals 16 residues. V was trimmed by 7 bases and J by 7 bases, leaving 25 bases between them. The CDR3 spells CASAHPAGGASGGYTF. The CDR3 coding sequence is TGTGCTAGTGCCCACCCGGCCGGGGGGGCGAGTGGTGGCTACACCTTC.

The rearrangement joins TRBV5-6 to TRBJ2-1; 10 bases map to TRBD2. J lost 7 bases, V lost 1 base, and 8 bases had no gene match. Germline CDR1 is SGHDT and CDR2 is YYEEEE. This CDR3 has 16 amino acids. The CDR3 DNA is TGTGCCAGCAGCTTGATGTCTAGCGGGGGTAGGAATGAGCAGTTCTTC. Its translation: CASSLMSSGGRNEQFF.

The chain employs TRBV30 and TRBJ2-7; either TRBD1 or TRBD2 may supply D (7 bases each). Trimming shortened V by 2 bases and J by 2 bases, and 13 bases separated the two germline ends. Germline CDR1 GTSNPN, CDR2 SVGIG (reference sequence). This CDR3 has 14 amino acids. The CDR3 protein is CAWSSGTATYEQYF. In DNA form, the CDR3 reads TGTGCCTGGAGTAGCGGGACAGCGACCTACGAGCAGTACTTC.

The rearrangement links TRBV20-1 to TRBJ2-5; the D gene is possibly TRBD1 (6 bases). Trimming removed 7 bases at V and 5 bases at J, with 11 bases between. Germline V gives CDR1 DFQATT, CDR2 SNEGSKA (reference sequence). This CDR3 spans 11 amino acids. As DNA, the CDR3 is TGCAGTGGGGGGCCAGGGGAGACCCAGTACTTC. Its translation: CSGGPGETQYF.

The chain is built from TRBV6-6 and TRBJ1-4; the match to TRBD1 covers 9 bases. The CDR3 extends over 15 amino acids. CDR1 and CDR2 from the germline V gene are MNHNY and SVGAGI (reference sequence). Losses at the gene ends were 5 bases for V and 0 bases for J; bases not matched to a gene: 1. The CDR3 is CASSDRGATNEKLFF. In DNA form, the CDR3 reads TGTGCCAGCAGTGACAGGGGGGCAACTAATGAAAAACTGTTTTTT.

V is TRBV7-2 and J is TRBJ2-5; D call uncertain. Judging by the DNA end, TRBJ2-7 fits better; the J call may be wrong. The CDR3 is 12 residues long. Germline loops: CDR1 SGHTA, CDR2 FQGNSA. The CDR3 nucleotides are TGTGCCAGCAGCTCCCGAGTGTACGAGCAGTACTTC. Translating gives CASSSRVYEQYF.

The V gene is TRBV6-5, the J gene TRBJ2-7; TRBD1 aligns across 9 bases. This CDR3 comprises 15 residues. Per the germline V gene, CDR1 is MNHEY and CDR2 is SVGAGI. V dropped 4 bases and J dropped 4; count of bases not matched to a gene: 8. This CDR3 is CASSSPGTGPYEQYF. The CDR3 DNA is TGTGCCAGCAGTTCCCCCGGGACAGGGCCTTACGAGCAGTACTTC.

J is TRBJ2-1 and V is TRBV7-6; no reliable D call. The V gene lost 5 bases and the J gene lost 0 bases, with 5 bases spanning the gap. This CDR3 has 13 amino acids. CDR1 SGHVS and CDR2 FNYEAQ come from the germline V gene. Here the CDR3 reads CASSTRSYNEQFF. CDR3 coding DNA: TGTGCCAGCAGCACCCGCTCCTACAATGAGCAGTTCTTC.

The chain links TRBV13 to TRBJ2-3; TRBD2 agrees at 15 bases. After removal of 4 bases from V and 2 bases from J, the junction contained 7 bases not matched to a gene. CDR1 is PRHDT, CDR2 FYEKMQ, per germline (reference sequence). The CDR3 extends over 18 amino acids. The CDR3 coding sequence is TGTGCCAGCAGCTCCGGGACTAGCGGGGGGTTCCCCACAGATACGCAGTATTTT. Translation gives CASSSGTSGGFPTDTQYF.

The rearrangement uses TRBV7-2 and TRBJ2-7; 7 nucleotides agree with TRBD1. Looked up from germline, CDR1 is SGHTA and CDR2 is FQGNSA. This CDR3 is 15 amino acids long. Germline trimming cut 5 bases from V and 3 bases from J; bases unmatched to any gene: 10. DNA of the CDR3: TGTGCCAGCAGCCCCCGACAGGGAGAAGTCTACGAGCAGTACTTC. Translation gives CASSPRQGEVYEQYF.

The chain uses TRBV9 and TRBJ2-1; possibly TRBD2 for D (5 bases). Trimming left V 1 base short and J 3 bases short, with 8 bases between. This CDR3 comprises 14 residues. CDR1 and CDR2 from the germline V gene are SGDLS and YYNGEE. CDR3 nucleotides: TGTGCCAGCAGCGTATCCGGGAACTACAATGAGCAGTTCTTC. Translation gives CASSVSGNYNEQFF.

The table lists this clone with a count of one. The rearrangement uses TRBV7-6 and TRBJ2-1, with no clear D. Trimming cost V 2 bases and J 8 bases, with 7 bases left between them. Germline V gene lookup returns CDR1 SGHVS and CDR2 FNYEAQ. The CDR3 has 12 amino acids. The DNA of the CDR3 is TGTGCCAGCAGCTTATCCCTGGATGAGCAGTTCTTC. Amino acids: CASSLSLDEQFF.

V gene TRBV6-5 combines with J gene TRBJ1-2, with TRBD1 identical over 10 bases. This CDR3 has 14 residues. The V segment lost 4 bases and the J segment 8 bases; nucleotides outside the gene matches: 7. Germline V gives CDR1 MNHEY, CDR2 SVGAGI. CDR3 nucleotides: TGTGCCAGCAGTTCCGGGACAGGGGATCAAGGCTACACCTTC. Encoded protein: CASSSGTGDQGYTF.

This clone turned up a few times. The chain has TRBV25-1 and TRBJ2-2; no clear D gene. V lost 1 base to trimming and J lost 4 bases, with 7 bases between them. This CDR3 region has 14 residues. Germline V gene data show CDR1 as MGHDK and CDR2 as SYGVNS. This CDR3 is CASSESPITGELFF. The CDR3 nucleotides are TGTGCCAGCAGTGAATCGCCGATCACCGGGGAGCTGTTTTTT.

CDR3 sequence: CASSFQTGLNTEAFF. The CDR3, as DNA: TGTGCCAGCAGCTTTCAAACAGGGTTGAACACTGAAGCTTTCTTT. V usage is TRBV11-2 and J usage is TRBJ1-1; D perhaps matches TRBD1 (6 bases). The V end lost 3 bases, the J end lost 0 bases, and 11 bases lay between the germline ends. Germline loops: CDR1 SGHAT, CDR2 FQNNGV. CDR3 length equals 15 residues.

This clone was found once. The CDR3 DNA reads as TGTGCCAGCAGCCAAGTTGGGGGAGACTATGGCTACACCTTC. It encodes CASSQVGGDYGYTF. This rearrangement joins TRBV4-2 to TRBJ1-2; weak D call: TRBD1 (5 bases). In germline, CDR1 is LGHNA, CDR2 YNFKEQ. This CDR3 spans 14 amino acids. V dropped 1 base and J dropped 3 bases, with 9 bases sitting between them.

This chain connects TRBV7-9 to TRBJ1-6; maybe TRBD1 (5 bases). CDR1 is SEHNR, CDR2 FQNEAQ, per germline (reference sequence). Trimming removed 7 bases at V and 6 bases at J, with 16 bases between. The CDR3 is made up of 15 amino acids. The CDR3 loop reads CASNRTPGVNSPLHF. CDR3 nucleotides: TGTGCCAGCAACCGAACACCGGGGGTTAATTCACCCCTCCACTTT.

In this sample, this clone turned up once. The CDR3 DNA reads TGTGCCTGGAGCAGGCGGGACACTCCTATTGCAACTAATGAAAAACTGTTTTTT. Translation gives CAWSRRDTPIATNEKLFF. J is TRBJ1-4 and V is TRBV30, with a tentative D call TRBD1 (6 bases). This CDR3 comprises 18 residues. V lost 3 bases, J lost 0 bases, and 20 bases lay in between. The V gene's germline CDR1 is GTSNPN and CDR2 SVGIG (reference sequence). The full variable domain, in which reference TRBV30 and TRBJ1-4 provide the parts outside the CDR3, is SQTIHQWPATLVQPVGSPLSLECTVEGTSNPNLYWYRQAAGRGLQLLFYSVGIGQISSEVPQNLSASRPQDRQFILSSKKLLLSDSGFYLCAWSRRDTPIATNEKLFFGSGTQLSVL.

The rearrangement uses TRBV19 and TRBJ1-2, with 7 bases fitting TRBD1. With 5 bases clipped from V and 2 bases from J, the junction kept 5 bases outside the gene matches. CDR1 is LNHDA and CDR2 is SQIVND in the germline V gene (reference sequence). CDR3 length equals 14 residues. Written as DNA, the CDR3 is TGTGCCAGTAGTCCCAGGGGGGGAAACTATGGCTACACCTTC. Translation gives CASSPRGGNYGYTF.

The chain joins TRBV19 to TRBJ1-1; D gene uncertain. V was shortened by 1 base and J by 0 bases, with 9 bases between the two germline ends. This CDR3 has 15 amino acids. CDR1 is LNHDA and CDR2 is SQIVND in the germline V gene (reference sequence). DNA for the CDR3: TGTGCCAGTAGTATAGTGGCAGGATTGAACACTGAAGCTTTCTTT. Its translation: CASSIVAGLNTEAFF.

This rearrangement joins TRBV5-6 to TRBJ2-1; 10 bases map to TRBD2. The CDR3 length is 15 residues. The V gene's germline CDR1 is SGHDT and CDR2 YYEEEE. V gave up 1 base and J gave up 6 bases; unmatched junction bases: 4. The CDR3 sequence: CASSLSLAGVNEQFF. The CDR3 DNA is TGTGCCAGCAGCTTGTCGCTAGCGGGGGTCAATGAGCAGTTCTTC.

V and J are TRBV29-1 and TRBJ2-3, with 9 positions matching TRBD2. There are 14 residues in the CDR3. The V and J ends lost 6 bases and 3 bases, in that order; junction bases with no gene match: 7. CDR1 SQVTM and CDR2 ANQGSEA come from the germline V gene. CDR3 protein: CSVCSSGNTDTQYF. CDR3 coding DNA: TGCAGCGTGTGTTCTAGCGGGAATACAGATACGCAGTATTTT.

This chain uses TRBV11-2 with TRBJ1-1, with D unclear. The CDR3 consists of 14 residues. The germline V gene has CDR1 SGHAT and CDR2 FQNNGV. Trimming took off 1 base at V and 1 base at J, with 7 bases between the two ends. The CDR3 here is CASSLVASNTEAFF. The DNA for the CDR3 is TGTGCCAGCAGCTTAGTCGCATCGAACACTGAAGCTTTCTTT.

This clone was seen at least ten times. The chain carries TRBV27 and TRBJ1-2; TRBD1 matches at 7 bases. In germline, CDR1 is MNHEY, CDR2 SMNVEV (reference sequence). V lost 0 bases and J lost 5; bases outside the gene matches: 6. The CDR3 totals 15 residues. The DNA of the CDR3 is TGTGCCAGCAGTTTATCTTCTGGGACAGTATATGGCTACACCTTC. Its protein product is CASSLSSGTVYGYTF.

This clone occurred once. The rearrangement joins TRBV19 to TRBJ2-2, with D unresolved. Germline CDR1 and CDR2: LNHDA and SQIVND (reference sequence). This CDR3 region has 11 residues. The V gene lost 6 bases and the J gene lost 5 bases, with 4 bases spanning the gap. The CDR3 is CASRGTGELFF. CDR3 DNA sequence: TGTGCCAGTAGGGGGACCGGGGAGCTGTTTTTT.

V gene TRBV6-6 combines with J gene TRBJ1-6, with TRBD1 matching over 9 bases. CDR1 and CDR2 (germline): MNHNY, SVGAGI (reference sequence). The CDR3 has 15 residues. V was pared by 8 bases and J by 8 bases, with 10 bases of the junction left unmatched. CDR3 amino acids: CASGDFGQGHSPLHF. CDR3 DNA sequence: TGTGCCAGCGGCGATTTCGGACAGGGGCATTCACCCCTCCACTTT.

The chain combines TRBV6-1 with TRBJ1-2; 9 bases fit TRBD1. Germline CDR1 reads MNHNS; CDR2 reads SASEGT. With 4 bases clipped from V and 5 bases from J, the junction kept 14 bases outside the gene matches. The CDR3 has 17 amino acids. The CDR3 loop is CASSADRGTKLWYGYTF. DNA for the CDR3: TGTGCCAGCAGTGCCGACAGGGGGACAAAGTTATGGTATGGCTACACCTTC.

CDR3 DNA sequence: TGTGCCAGTAGTATAGGGGGCTTTCAAGGGCAAGAGACCCAGTACTTC. Its translation is CASSIGGFQGQETQYF. This chain joins TRBV19 and TRBJ2-5; possibly TRBD1 for D (5 bases). Germline V CDR1 and CDR2: LNHDA, SQIVND (reference sequence). The V and J ends lost 1 base and 2 bases respectively, with 14 bases between them. This CDR3 has 16 residues. Variable domain in full (rest from reference TRBV19 and TRBJ2-5): DGGITQSPKYLFRKEGQNVTLSCEQNLNHDAMYWYRQDPGQGLRLIYYSQIVNDFQKGDIAEGYSVSREKKESFPLTVTSAQKNPTAFYLCASSIGGFQGQETQYFGPGTRLLVL.

The chain is built from TRBV11-1 and TRBJ2-1; TRBD1 is a possible D gene (6 bases). CDR3 length equals 13 residues. The V gene's germline CDR1 is SGHAT and CDR2 FQDESV (reference sequence). The V end was cut by 4 bases, the J end by 6 bases, with 10 bases between. The CDR3 coding sequence is TGTGCCAGCAGCTCAACAGGGTTCAATGAGCAGTTCTTC. Protein: CASSSTGFNEQFF.